This TCR beta chain was sequenced for a study of neurological immune-mediated disorders. Germline assignment: CDR1 MNHEY and CDR2 SMNVEV (reference sequence). V was shortened by 0 bases and J by 0 bases, with 7 bases between the two germline ends. CDR3 length: 15 amino acids. Study outcomes and limitations: One cluster of related CDR3 sequences contained, by phylogenetic grouping, the repertoires of 18 of 34 multiple sclerosis patients and formed a possible signature.

The output of every sequencing run exceeded 170 million TCR-beta sequences, derived from 15-18 subjects. TCRdb reprocessed the 5' RACE reads via MiXCR and lists one record per CDR3 protein. The sample has nearly 60,000 distinct CDR3 sequences; about 3.7% are singletons. This clonotype was recorded at least ten times. What it recognizes is unknown. This receptor was identified in a woman between 55 and 75 years old with multiple sclerosis. This chain uses TRBV27 with TRBJ2-3; D not certain. The sample consisted of PBMCs. The CDR3 region is CASSLSSASTDTQYF. In DNA, the CDR3 is TGTGCCAGCAGTTTATCTTCAGCTAGCACAGATACGCAGTATTTT.